The 13 T cell receptor beta chains below were found in one sample sequenced in a study of blood T cells in healthy people across ages. A second roughly 6 to 11 cycle PCR used barcoded and J-beta primers. Using its own MiXCR run on the 5' RACE reads, TCRdb lists one record per CDR3 protein. The table lists about 640,000 distinct CDR3 sequences, around three fifths of them singletons. Input material: blood. These receptors were collected from a man in his fifties or sixties in good health.

This sequence joins TRBV11-2 and TRBJ2-1, with TRBD1 matching over 8 bases. The V gene's germline CDR1 is SGHAT and CDR2 FQNNGV. This CDR3 is 19 amino acids long. V shed 7 bases, J shed 0 bases, and the junction held 17 bases outside the gene matches. CDR3 in amino acids: CASTLGQGGEGRSYNEQFF. In DNA, the CDR3 is TGTGCCAGCACCCTCGGACAGGGAGGAGAGGGGCGCTCCTACAATGAGCAGTTCTTC.

The CDR3 loop is CASSPGGPYTQYF. The CDR3 bases are TGTGCCAGCAGTCCGGGGGGGCCCTATACGCAGTATTTT. This chain connects TRBV12-3 or TRBV12-4 to TRBJ2-3; 8 bases line up with TRBD2. The CDR3 runs to 13 residues. The junction had 5 bases not matched to a gene; V was cut back by 5 bases and J by 7 bases.

The DNA of the CDR3 is TGTGCCAGCAGTGTACGCAGGTATCAGCCCCAGCATTTT. Protein sequence: CASSVRRYQPQHF. The V gene is TRBV6-2 or TRBV6-3, the J gene TRBJ1-5; D is undetermined. V lost 5 bases, J lost 5 bases, and 10 bases lay in between. CDR3 length: 13 residues. The germline V gene has CDR1 MNHEY and CDR2 SVGEGT.

This chain links TRBV7-9 with TRBJ2-7; possibly TRBD2 for D (6 bases). V lost 5 bases and J lost 2, with 19 bases in between. This CDR3 has 16 amino acids. CDR1 is SEHNR and CDR2 is FQNEAQ in the germline V gene (reference sequence). CDR3 DNA: TGTGCCAGCAGCCCCCCCCCGGGACTTGAGCCCTACGAGCAGTACTTC. It codes for CASSPPPGLEPYEQYF.

The chain carries TRBV20-1 and TRBJ2-7, with 9 bases that match TRBD2. The CDR3 is 15 residues long. The V gene end was trimmed by 4 bases and the J gene end by 4 bases; junction bases not matched to a gene: 11. The germline V gene encodes CDR1 DFQATT and CDR2 SNEGSKA (reference sequence). CDR3: CSATPGAGGRYEQYF. CDR3 sequence (DNA): TGCAGTGCTACGCCTGGAGCGGGGGGACGGTACGAGCAGTACTTC.

The chain employs TRBV12-3 or TRBV12-4 and TRBJ2-5, with 7 bases matching TRBD2. The CDR3 extends over 13 amino acids. After removal of 3 bases from V and 3 bases from J, the junction contained 1 base not matched to a gene. The CDR3 here is CASSFGGKETQYF. In DNA form, the CDR3 reads TGTGCCAGCAGTTTCGGGGGGAAAGAGACCCAGTACTTC.

The chain uses TRBV6-1 and TRBJ2-7, with D perhaps TRBD1 (5 bases). There are 16 residues in the CDR3. Trimming shortened V by 4 bases and J by 7 bases, and 23 bases separated the two germline ends. Germline CDR1 MNHNS, CDR2 SASEGT. The CDR3 sequence: CASSGTLVGSQEEQYF. The DNA for the CDR3 is TGTGCCAGCAGTGGGACATTGGTGGGGTCTCAGGAGGAGCAGTACTTC.

This rearrangement joins TRBV6-2 or TRBV6-3 to TRBJ2-1; 15 bases fit TRBD2. The junction had 9 bases not matched to a gene; V was cut back by 6 bases and J by 0 bases. The CDR3 consists of 19 residues. The germline gives CDR1 MNHEY, CDR2 SVGEGT. The CDR3, as DNA: TGTGCCAGCAGGCCGACCGGGACTAGCGGGGGGAGCTCCTACAATGAGCAGTTCTTC. It encodes CASRPTGTSGGSSYNEQFF.

This clonotype was found a few times. A read error may produce the germline difference seen at one junction end. The chain carries TRBV5-1 and TRBJ2-1; D unresolved. The CDR3 runs 15 residues. The germline gives CDR1 SGHRS, CDR2 YFSETQ. The CDR3 bases are TGTGCCAGCAGCTTGGGTAGTGGCTCCTACAATGAGCAGTTCTTC. Amino acids: CASSLGSGSYNEQFF.

This clonotype was found a few times. The chain joins TRBV5-1 to TRBJ2-1, with D hard to call. V was trimmed by 5 bases and J by 2 bases, leaving 8 bases between them. The CDR3 sequence is 13 residues long. Germline CDR1 reads SGHRS; CDR2 reads YFSETQ. CDR3 in amino acids: CASRDATYNEQFF. Written as DNA, the CDR3 is TGCGCCAGCAGAGACGCTACCTACAATGAGCAGTTCTTC.

The chain carries TRBV20-1 and TRBJ2-6; D not resolved. The germline V and J ends were trimmed by 3 bases and 1 base, with 13 bases remaining between them. This CDR3 contains 16 residues. The germline CDR1 and CDR2 sequences are DFQATT and SNEGSKA (reference sequence). The CDR3, as DNA: TGCAGTGCTAGCACAGCCGTCTTGTCTGGGGCCAACGTCCTGACTTTC. Translation gives CSASTAVLSGANVLTF.

The V gene is TRBV7-2, the J gene TRBJ2-1, with 12 bases fitting TRBD1. The CDR3 sequence is 19 residues long. V lost 0 bases, J lost 3 bases, and 9 bases stayed unmatched. Looked up from germline, CDR1 is SGHTA and CDR2 is FQGNSA. Here the CDR3 DNA reads TGTGCCAGCAGCTTAGCGGGGGGACAGGGGGCAAACTACTACAATGAGCAGTTCTTC. This translates into CASSLAGGQGANYYNEQFF.

The chain recombines TRBV12-3 or TRBV12-4 with TRBJ2-5; D is unresolved. This CDR3 has 14 residues. V lost 5 bases, J lost 1 base, and 11 bases lay in between. CDR3: CASSVPLGQETQYF. The CDR3 bases are TGTGCCAGCAGTGTCCCCCTGGGCCAAGAGACCCAGTACTTC.